A selection of T cell receptor beta chains follows, all from one sample in a study of cytomegalovirus exposure and HLA in healthy donors. Profiling relied on immunoSEQ multiplex PCR, and the TCRdb table lists in-frame clones only, not all of them. The sample lists some 180,000 clones, 75% to 85% seen once, with about 4% in the top ten. Source material: PBMCs. The receptors originated from a woman aged 60-75 years in good health and CMV-seropositive. Both conserved end residues are part of each CDR3. D genes are given only for firm matches. Where a row states a size, it is once, few, many or the class of an expanded clone; other rows omit it.

J gene: TRBJ2-2
V gene: TRBV19
D gene: .
clone size: .
CDR3 DNA: TGTGCCAGTAGCCGAGGGGGCACCGGGGAGCTGTTTTTT
CDR3 protein: CASSRGGTGELFF

J gene: TRBJ2-1
V gene: TRBV27
D gene: TRBD2
clone size: .
CDR3 DNA: TGTGCCAGCAGCCCAACTAGCGGGGGGCCGCCCTACAATGAGCAGTTCTTC
CDR3 protein: CASSPTSGGPPYNEQFF

J gene: TRBJ2-2
V gene: TRBV11-3
D gene: .
clone size: .
CDR3 DNA: TGTGCCAGCAGCTTAGACAGGGGAACCGGGGAGCTGTTTTTT
CDR3 protein: CASSLDRGTGELFF

J gene: TRBJ1-2
V gene: TRBV18
D gene: .
clone size: few
CDR3 DNA: TGTGCCAGCTCACCCAAGACGGAAACCTCGGGAGGCTACACCTTC
CDR3 protein: CASSPKTETSGGYTF

J gene: TRBJ2-3
V gene: TRBV18
D gene: .
clone size: .
CDR3 DNA: TGTGCCAGCTCACCAATTAGAAGCACAGATACGCAGTATTTT
CDR3 protein: CASSPIRSTDTQYF

J gene: TRBJ2-5
V gene: TRBV5-5
D gene: .
clone size: .
CDR3 DNA: TGTGCCAGCAGCTCGTGGGACTCACAAGAGACCCAGTACTTC
CDR3 protein: CASSSWDSQETQYF

J gene: TRBJ1-1
V gene: TRBV10-3
D gene: TRBD1
clone size: .
CDR3 DNA: TGTGCCATCAGTGGGACAGGGGATTGGACTGAAGCTTTCTTT
CDR3 protein: CAISGTGDWTEAFF

J gene: TRBJ2-7
V gene: TRBV6-5
D gene: TRBD2
clone size: .
CDR3 DNA: TGTGCCAGCAGTAGGACTAGCGGGGTCTCCTACGAGCAGTACTTC
CDR3 protein: CASSRTSGVSYEQYF

J gene: TRBJ2-5
V gene: TRBV5-3
D gene: TRBD1
clone size: .
CDR3 DNA: TGTGCCAGAAGCCACGACAGGGTGGGAGAGACCCAGTACTTC
CDR3 protein: CARSHDRVGETQYF

J gene: TRBJ2-3
V gene: TRBV7-2
D gene: .
clone size: .
CDR3 DNA: TGTGCCAGCAGCTTAGCGTCGAGCCGCGGCCAAGATACGCAGTATTTT
CDR3 protein: CASSLASSRGQDTQYF

J gene: TRBJ1-5
V gene: TRBV28
D gene: TRBD1
clone size: .
CDR3 DNA: TGTGCCAGCAGTCCTGACAGGGGCGGGGTTAAGACCCAGCATTTT
CDR3 protein: CASSPDRGGVKTQHF

J gene: TRBJ1-1
V gene: TRBV15
D gene: .
clone size: .
CDR3 DNA: TGTGCCACCAGCAGCAACTTTAACACTGAAGCTTTCTTT
CDR3 protein: CATSSNFNTEAFF

J gene: TRBJ2-3
V gene: TRBV7-7
D gene: TRBD2
clone size: .
CDR3 DNA: TGTGCCAGCAGCGCGACTAGCGAGAGCACAGATACGCAGTATTTT
CDR3 protein: CASSATSESTDTQYF

J gene: TRBJ1-3
V gene: TRBV6-1
D gene: .
clone size: few
CDR3 DNA: TGTGCCAGCAGGGACGACAGGTTTATCGACACCATATATTTT
CDR3 protein: CASRDDRFIDTIYF

J gene: TRBJ2-5
V gene: TRBV11-2
D gene: .
clone size: .
CDR3 DNA: TGTGCCAGCAGCTTATGGTCAGGGGGGGAGACCCAGTACTTC
CDR3 protein: CASSLWSGGETQYF

J gene: TRBJ2-7
V gene: TRBV28
D gene: TRBD2
clone size: .
CDR3 DNA: TGTGCCAGCAGTTCGGGGACTAGCGGGGGGGCCGGTTACGAGCAGTACTTC
CDR3 protein: CASSSGTSGGAGYEQYF

J gene: TRBJ1-5
V gene: TRBV19
D gene: .
clone size: .
CDR3 DNA: TGTGCCAGTAGTATAGGTGGGACTTCCGCTAGCAATCAGCCCCAGCATTTT
CDR3 protein: CASSIGGTSASNQPQHF

J gene: TRBJ1-1
V gene: TRBV19
D gene: .
clone size: .
CDR3 DNA: TGTGCCAGTAGCACCTTCGGTGAAGCTTTCTTT
CDR3 protein: CASSTFGEAFF

J gene: TRBJ1-2
V gene: TRBV11-2
D gene: .
clone size: .
CDR3 DNA: TGTGCCAGCAGAAGGGCGGGGGCGGACTATGGCTACACCTTC
CDR3 protein: CASRRAGADYGYTF

J gene: TRBJ2-5
V gene: TRBV5-1
D gene: TRBD1
clone size: .
CDR3 DNA: TGCGCCAGCAGCAGAACCGGGACAGTTTTACAAGAGACCCAGTACTTC
CDR3 protein: CASSRTGTVLQETQYF

J gene: TRBJ2-4
V gene: TRBV6-1
D gene: .
clone size: .
CDR3 DNA: TGTGCCAGCAGTGAATTTGTCTTAGCGATTCAGTACTTC
CDR3 protein: CASSEFVLAIQYF

J gene: TRBJ2-3
V gene: TRBV18
D gene: TRBD2
clone size: .
CDR3 DNA: TGTGCCAGCTCAACCTCTAGCGGGAGGGATACAGATACGCAGTATTTT
CDR3 protein: CASSTSSGRDTDTQYF

J gene: TRBJ2-7
V gene: TRBV28
D gene: TRBD2
clone size: .
CDR3 DNA: TGTGCCAGCAGTTCCCCGGGGGGGCAGTACTTC
CDR3 protein: CASSSPGGQYF

J gene: TRBJ2-6
V gene: TRBV28
D gene: .
clone size: .
CDR3 DNA: TGTGCCAGCAACGACGGACTGGTTGGGGAAGCTGGGGCCAACGTCCTGACTTTC
CDR3 protein: CASNDGLVGEAGANVLTF

J gene: TRBJ2-1
V gene: TRBV28
D gene: TRBD1
clone size: .
CDR3 DNA: TGTGCCAGCAGTTTAGGACAGGGTAACAATGAGCAGTTCTTC
CDR3 protein: CASSLGQGNNEQFF

J gene: TRBJ1-1
V gene: TRBV7-7
D gene: .
clone size: once
CDR3 DNA: TGTGCTAGCAGCTTAGACTCCAACACTGAAGCTTTCTTT
CDR3 protein: CASSLDSNTEAFF

J gene: TRBJ2-1
V gene: TRBV28
D gene: TRBD2
clone size: .
CDR3 DNA: TGTGCCAGCAGTTTACAAAGTAGCGGGAGTTACAATGAGCAGTTCTTC
CDR3 protein: CASSLQSSGSYNEQFF

J gene: TRBJ2-1
V gene: TRBV6-6
D gene: .
clone size: few
CDR3 DNA: TGTGCCAGCAAAGGGGGTATCCGCGAGAATGAGCAGTTCTTC
CDR3 protein: CASKGGIRENEQFF

J gene: TRBJ2-3
V gene: TRBV19
D gene: .
clone size: few
CDR3 DNA: TGTGCCAGTAGTAACTACAGGGTTGGAGATACGCAGTATTTT
CDR3 protein: CASSNYRVGDTQYF

J gene: TRBJ2-1
V gene: TRBV5-1
D gene: .
clone size: .
CDR3 DNA: TGCGCCAGCAGCTTGGCGACGGGTCTCATCGGCAATGAGCAGTTCTTC
CDR3 protein: CASSLATGLIGNEQFF

J gene: TRBJ1-5
V gene: TRBV28
D gene: .
clone size: .
CDR3 DNA: TGTGCCAGCAGTTTACTAGGTGAGGGACAGCCCCAGCATTTT
CDR3 protein: CASSLLGEGQPQHF

J gene: TRBJ2-6
V gene: TRBV28
D gene: .
clone size: few
CDR3 DNA: TGTGCCAGCAGCAAACTCTCTGGGGCCAACGTCCTGACTTTC
CDR3 protein: CASSKLSGANVLTF

J gene: TRBJ1-1
V gene: TRBV27
D gene: .
clone size: .
CDR3 DNA: TGTGCCAGCTGGACAAGTCTTTACGAAGCTTTCTTT
CDR3 protein: CASWTSLYEAFF

J gene: TRBJ1-2
V gene: TRBV28
D gene: .
clone size: .
CDR3 DNA: TGTGCCAGCAGTTCCGCACAGGGTTTCCATGGCTACACCTTC
CDR3 protein: CASSSAQGFHGYTF

J gene: TRBJ2-2
V gene: TRBV5-6
D gene: TRBD2
clone size: few
CDR3 DNA: TGTGCCAGCAGCATTTACGGACTAGCGGGACGGGCGGGGGAGCTGTTTTTT
CDR3 protein: CASSIYGLAGRAGELFF

J gene: TRBJ1-6
V gene: TRBV7-9
D gene: .
clone size: once
CDR3 DNA: TGTGCCAGCAGCTTAGCGTCAGGGGTTAATTCACCCCTCCACTTT
CDR3 protein: CASSLASGVNSPLHF

J gene: TRBJ2-3
V gene: TRBV18
D gene: TRBD2
clone size: .
CDR3 DNA: TGTGCCAGCTCACCGACTAGCGGGTCTGATACGCAGTATTTT
CDR3 protein: CASSPTSGSDTQYF

J gene: TRBJ1-4
V gene: TRBV28
D gene: .
clone size: few
CDR3 DNA: TGTGCCAGCAGTTTACCTCCAACTAATGAAAAACTGTTTTTT
CDR3 protein: CASSLPPTNEKLFF

J gene: TRBJ1-1
V gene: TRBV18
D gene: .
clone size: few
CDR3 DNA: TGTGCCAGCTCAGCGAATTATCCGGGGAACACTGAAGCTTTCTTT
CDR3 protein: CASSANYPGNTEAFF

J gene: TRBJ2-7
V gene: TRBV2
D gene: .
clone size: .
CDR3 DNA: TGTGCCAGCAATCAGGGCACCTACGAGCAGTACTTC
CDR3 protein: CASNQGTYEQYF

J gene: TRBJ2-7
V gene: TRBV4-2
D gene: TRBD1
clone size: .
CDR3 DNA: TGTGCCAGCAGCCAAGGTCTCGACAGGGGGGTTGAGCAGTACTTC
CDR3 protein: CASSQGLDRGVEQYF

J gene: TRBJ2-2
V gene: TRBV6-5
D gene: .
clone size: .
CDR3 DNA: TGTGCCAGCAGCCTAGTTCCCTGGACCGGGGAGCTGTTTTTT
CDR3 protein: CASSLVPWTGELFF

J gene: TRBJ2-7
V gene: TRBV28
D gene: TRBD1
clone size: once
CDR3 DNA: TGTGCCAGCAGTTCGGGACAGGGGGCCTATCAGCAGTACTTC
CDR3 protein: CASSSGQGAYQQYF

J gene: TRBJ2-7
V gene: TRBV28
D gene: TRBD1
clone size: .
CDR3 DNA: TGTGCCAGCAGAGACCAAGACCTTGGGACAGGATCCTACGAGCAGTACTTC
CDR3 protein: CASRDQDLGTGSYEQYF

J gene: TRBJ2-5
V gene: TRBV7-7
D gene: .
clone size: once
CDR3 DNA: TGTGCTAGCAGCTTTCGCCAGGCCGGGGAAGAGACCCAGTACTTC
CDR3 protein: CASSFRQAGEETQYF

J gene: TRBJ1-2
V gene: TRBV28
D gene: .
clone size: once
CDR3 DNA: TGTGCCAGCAGTTTGGCGCAGGGGTTCCGAGGGGGTGGCTACACCTTC
CDR3 protein: CASSLAQGFRGGGYTF